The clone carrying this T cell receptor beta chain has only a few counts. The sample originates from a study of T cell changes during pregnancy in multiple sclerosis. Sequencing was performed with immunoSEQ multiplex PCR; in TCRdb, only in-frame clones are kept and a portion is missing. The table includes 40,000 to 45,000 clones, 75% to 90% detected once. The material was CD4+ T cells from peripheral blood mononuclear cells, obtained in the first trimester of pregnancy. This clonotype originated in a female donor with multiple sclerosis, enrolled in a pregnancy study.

As DNA, the CDR3 is TGTGCCAGCAGCCAATACACTGAAGCTTTCTTT. It translates to CASSQYTEAFF. The V and J genes are TRBV7-2 and TRBJ1-1; D not resolved. The CDR3 spans 11 residues. Germline values: CDR1 SGHTA, CDR2 FQGNSA. The germline V and J ends were trimmed by 5 bases and 3 bases, with 4 bases remaining between them.